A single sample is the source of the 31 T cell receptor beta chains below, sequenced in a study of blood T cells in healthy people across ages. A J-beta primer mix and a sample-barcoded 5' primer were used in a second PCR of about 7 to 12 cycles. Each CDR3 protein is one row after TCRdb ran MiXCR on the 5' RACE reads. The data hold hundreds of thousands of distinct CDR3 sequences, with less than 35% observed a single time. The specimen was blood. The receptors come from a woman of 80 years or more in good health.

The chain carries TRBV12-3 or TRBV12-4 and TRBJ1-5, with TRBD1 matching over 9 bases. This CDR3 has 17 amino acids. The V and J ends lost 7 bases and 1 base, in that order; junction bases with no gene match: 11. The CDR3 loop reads CASMRDRVRGSNQPQHF. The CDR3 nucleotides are TGTGCCAGCATGAGGGACAGGGTTAGGGGAAGCAATCAGCCCCAGCATTTT.

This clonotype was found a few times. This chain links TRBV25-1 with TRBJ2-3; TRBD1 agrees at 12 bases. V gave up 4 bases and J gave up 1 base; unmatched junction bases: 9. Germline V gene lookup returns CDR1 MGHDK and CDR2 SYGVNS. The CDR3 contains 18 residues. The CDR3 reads CASSGGQGAARGTDTQYF. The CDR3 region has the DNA TGTGCCAGCAGTGGGGGACAGGGGGCAGCGAGAGGCACAGATACGCAGTATTTT.

The CDR3 is CASTLTGPGVTEAFF. The CDR3 bases are TGTGCCAGCACCCTGACGGGCCCGGGAGTCACTGAAGCTTTCTTT. The rearrangement links TRBV6-2 or TRBV6-3 to TRBJ1-1; no clear D. This CDR3 has 15 amino acids. Germline CDR1 is MNHEY and CDR2 is SVGEGT. Deletions cut 7 bases from V and 4 bases from J, with 19 bases between.

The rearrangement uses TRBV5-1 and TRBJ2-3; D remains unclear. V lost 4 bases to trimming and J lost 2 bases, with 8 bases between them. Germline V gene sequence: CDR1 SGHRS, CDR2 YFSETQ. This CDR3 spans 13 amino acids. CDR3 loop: CASSPRNTDTQYF. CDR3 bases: TGCGCCAGCAGCCCGCGAAACACAGATACGCAGTATTTT.

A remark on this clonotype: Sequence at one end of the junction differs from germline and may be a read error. The CDR3 coding sequence is TGTGCCAGCAGTTACATGATGCGGTCAGATATGCAGTATTTT. As protein: CASSYMMRSDMQYF. The rearrangement links TRBV12-3 or TRBV12-4 to TRBJ2-3; D is uncertain. The CDR3 is 14 amino acids.

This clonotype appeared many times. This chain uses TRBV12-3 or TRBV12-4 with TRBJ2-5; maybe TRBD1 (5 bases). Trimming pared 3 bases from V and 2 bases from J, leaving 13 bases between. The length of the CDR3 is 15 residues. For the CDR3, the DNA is TGTGCCAGCAGTTTGGCTGGGGCGGCACAAGAGACCCAGTACTTC. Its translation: CASSLAGAAQETQYF.

The CDR3 sequence is CAISETKRTDTQYF. CDR3 sequence (DNA): TGTGCCATCAGTGAGACAAAACGCACAGATACGCAGTATTTT. The gene calls are TRBV10-3 and TRBJ2-3; D remains ambiguous. V was trimmed by 2 bases and J by 1 base, leaving 7 bases between them. CDR3 length: 14 amino acids. Germline V CDR1 and CDR2: ENHRY, SYGVKD.

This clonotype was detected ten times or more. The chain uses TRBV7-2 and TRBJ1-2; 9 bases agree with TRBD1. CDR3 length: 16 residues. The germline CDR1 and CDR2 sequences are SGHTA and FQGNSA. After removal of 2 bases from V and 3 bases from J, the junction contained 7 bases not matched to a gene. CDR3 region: CASSLRQGDDYYGYTF. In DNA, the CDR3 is TGTGCCAGCAGCTTAAGACAGGGGGATGACTACTATGGCTACACCTTC. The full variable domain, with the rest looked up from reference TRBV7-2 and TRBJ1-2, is GAGVSQSPSNKVTEKGKDVELRCDPISGHTALYWYRQSLGQGLEFLIYFQGNSAPDKSGLPSDRFSAERTGGSVSTLTIQRTQQEDSAVYLCASSLRQGDDYYGYTFGSGTRLTVV.

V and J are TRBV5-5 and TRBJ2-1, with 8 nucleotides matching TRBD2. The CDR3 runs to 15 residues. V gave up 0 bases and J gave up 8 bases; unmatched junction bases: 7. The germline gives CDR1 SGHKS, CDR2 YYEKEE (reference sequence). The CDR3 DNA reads TGTGCCAGCAGCTTGGAGGCTAGCGGGTTCTATGAGCAGTTCTTC. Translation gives CASSLEASGFYEQFF.

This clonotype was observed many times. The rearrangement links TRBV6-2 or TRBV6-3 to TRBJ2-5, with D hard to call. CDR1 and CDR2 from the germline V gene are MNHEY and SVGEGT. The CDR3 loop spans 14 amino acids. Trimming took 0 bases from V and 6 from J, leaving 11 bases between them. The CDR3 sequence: CASSYSLGIQTQYF. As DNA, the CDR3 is TGTGCCAGCAGTTACTCGTTGGGGATTCAGACCCAGTACTTC.

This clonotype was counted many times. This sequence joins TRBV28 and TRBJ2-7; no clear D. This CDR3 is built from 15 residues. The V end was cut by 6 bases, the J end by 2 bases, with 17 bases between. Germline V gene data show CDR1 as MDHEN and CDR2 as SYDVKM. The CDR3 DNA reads TGTGCCAGCAGGATAACAAGGACGACCCCCTACGAGCAGTACTTC. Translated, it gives CASRITRTTPYEQYF.

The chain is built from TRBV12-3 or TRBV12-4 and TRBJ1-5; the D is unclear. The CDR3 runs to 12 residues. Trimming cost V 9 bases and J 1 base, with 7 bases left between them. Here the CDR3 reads CASRRSNQPQHF. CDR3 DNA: TGTGCCAGTCGACGGAGCAATCAGCCCCAGCATTTT.

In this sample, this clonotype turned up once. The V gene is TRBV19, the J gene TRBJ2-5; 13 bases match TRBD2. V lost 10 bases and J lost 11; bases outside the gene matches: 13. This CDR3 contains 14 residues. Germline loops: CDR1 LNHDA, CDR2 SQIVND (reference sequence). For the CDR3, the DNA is TGTGCCACCAAACTAGCGGGGGGGCCAGGGGAGCAGTACTTC. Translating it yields CATKLAGGPGEQYF.

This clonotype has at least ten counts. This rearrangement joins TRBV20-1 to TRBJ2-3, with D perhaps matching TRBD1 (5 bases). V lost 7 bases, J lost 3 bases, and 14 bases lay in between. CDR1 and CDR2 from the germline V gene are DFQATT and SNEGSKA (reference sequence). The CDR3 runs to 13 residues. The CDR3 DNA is TGCAGTGTTAGGGGCAGTAGAACAGATACGCAGTATTTT. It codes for CSVRGSRTDTQYF.

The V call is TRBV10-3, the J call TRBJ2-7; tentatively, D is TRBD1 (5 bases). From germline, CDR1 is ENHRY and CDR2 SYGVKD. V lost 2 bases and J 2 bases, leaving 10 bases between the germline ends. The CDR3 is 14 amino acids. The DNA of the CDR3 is TGTGCCATCAGTGAGGCAGGGCGCCCCTACGAGCAGTACTTC. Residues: CAISEAGRPYEQYF.

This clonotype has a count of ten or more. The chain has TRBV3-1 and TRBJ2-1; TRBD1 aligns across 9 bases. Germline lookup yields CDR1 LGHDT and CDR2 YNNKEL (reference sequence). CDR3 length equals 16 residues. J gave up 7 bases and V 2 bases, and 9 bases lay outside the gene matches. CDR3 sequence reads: CASSQLGQGSRNEQFF. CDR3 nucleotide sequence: TGTGCCAGCAGCCAACTCGGACAGGGGAGCAGGAATGAGCAGTTCTTC.

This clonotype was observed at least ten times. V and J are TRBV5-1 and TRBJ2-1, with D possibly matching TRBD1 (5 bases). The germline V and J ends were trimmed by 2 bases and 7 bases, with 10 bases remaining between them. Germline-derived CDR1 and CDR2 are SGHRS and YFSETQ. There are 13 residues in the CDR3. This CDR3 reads CASSLSPGNEQFF. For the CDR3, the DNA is TGCGCCAGCAGCTTATCCCCAGGGAATGAGCAGTTCTTC.

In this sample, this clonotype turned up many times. CDR3 protein: CASSLYPRGREQFF. The CDR3 DNA follows: TGTGCCAGCAGCTTATATCCCAGGGGGCGCGAGCAGTTCTTC. The J gene is TRBJ2-1, the V gene TRBV7-9, with 8 nucleotides matching TRBD1. The V gene's germline CDR1 is SEHNR and CDR2 FQNEAQ (reference sequence). The CDR3 totals 14 residues. V lost 2 bases to trimming and J lost 10 bases; unmatched junction nucleotides: 7.

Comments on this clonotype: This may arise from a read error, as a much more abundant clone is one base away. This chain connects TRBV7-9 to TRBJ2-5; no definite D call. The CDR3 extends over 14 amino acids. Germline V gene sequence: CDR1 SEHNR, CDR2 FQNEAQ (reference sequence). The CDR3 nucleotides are TGTGCATCCTTGGGCCCACCAATCTACAATGAGCAGTACTTC. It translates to CASLGPPIYNEQYF. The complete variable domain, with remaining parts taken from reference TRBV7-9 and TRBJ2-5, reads DTGVSQNPRHKITKRGQNVTFRCDPISEHNRLYWYRQTLGQGPEFLTYFQNEAQLEKSRLLSDRFSAERPKGSFSTLEIQRTEQGDSAMYLCASLGPPIYNEQYFGPGTRLLVL.

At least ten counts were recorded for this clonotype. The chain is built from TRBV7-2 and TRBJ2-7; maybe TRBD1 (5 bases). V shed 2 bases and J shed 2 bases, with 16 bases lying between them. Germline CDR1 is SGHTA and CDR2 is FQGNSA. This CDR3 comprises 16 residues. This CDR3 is CASSLPTTGRAYEQYF. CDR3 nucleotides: TGTGCCAGCAGCTTACCTACTACAGGAAGAGCCTACGAGCAGTACTTC.

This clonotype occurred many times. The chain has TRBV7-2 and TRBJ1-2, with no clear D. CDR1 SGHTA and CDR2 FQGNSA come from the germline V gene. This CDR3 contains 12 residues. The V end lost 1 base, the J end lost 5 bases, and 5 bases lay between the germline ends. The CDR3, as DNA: TGTGCCAGCAGCTTAGGGGTGTATGGCTACACCTTC. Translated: CASSLGVYGYTF.

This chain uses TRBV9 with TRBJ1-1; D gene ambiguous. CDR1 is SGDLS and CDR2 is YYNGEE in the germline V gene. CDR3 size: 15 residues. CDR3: CANRWEGAMNTEAFF. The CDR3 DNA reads TGTGCAAACAGATGGGAGGGCGCTATGAACACTGAAGCTTTCTTT.

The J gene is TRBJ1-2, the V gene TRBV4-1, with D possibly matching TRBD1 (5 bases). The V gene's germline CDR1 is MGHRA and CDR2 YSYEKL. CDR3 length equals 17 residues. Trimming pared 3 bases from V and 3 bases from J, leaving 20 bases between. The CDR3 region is CASSQALRQGTDYGYTF. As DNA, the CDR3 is TGCGCCAGCAGCCAGGCCCTCCGTCAGGGCACGGACTATGGCTACACCTTC.

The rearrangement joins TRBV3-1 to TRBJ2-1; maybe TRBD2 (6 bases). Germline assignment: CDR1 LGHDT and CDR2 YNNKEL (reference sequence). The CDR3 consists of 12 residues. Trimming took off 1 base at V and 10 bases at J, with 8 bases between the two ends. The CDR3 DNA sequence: TGTGCCAGCAGCCAAGGGACTATAGAGCAGTTCTTC. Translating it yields CASSQGTIEQFF.

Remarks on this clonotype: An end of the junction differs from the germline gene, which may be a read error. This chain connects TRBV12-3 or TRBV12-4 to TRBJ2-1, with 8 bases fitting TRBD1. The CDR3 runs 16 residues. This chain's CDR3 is CASSQLPGQAHNERFF. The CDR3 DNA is TGTGCCAGCAGCCAACTTCCGGGACAGGCACACAATGAGCGGTTCTTC.

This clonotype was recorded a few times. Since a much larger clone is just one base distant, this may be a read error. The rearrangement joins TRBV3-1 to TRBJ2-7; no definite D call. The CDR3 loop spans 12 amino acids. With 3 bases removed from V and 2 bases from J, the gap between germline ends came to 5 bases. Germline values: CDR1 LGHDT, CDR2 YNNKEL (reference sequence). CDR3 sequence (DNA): TGTGCCAGCAGCCAGGTCGCCTACGAGCAGTACTTC. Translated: CASSQVAYEQYF.

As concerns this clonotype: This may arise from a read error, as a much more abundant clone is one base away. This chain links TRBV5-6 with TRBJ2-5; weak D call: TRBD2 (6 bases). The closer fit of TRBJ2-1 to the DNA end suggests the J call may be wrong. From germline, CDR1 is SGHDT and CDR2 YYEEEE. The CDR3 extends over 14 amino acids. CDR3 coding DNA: TGTGCCAGCAGGTTCGGGGGATTTCAAGAGACCCAGTTCTTC. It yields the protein CASRFGGFQETQFF.

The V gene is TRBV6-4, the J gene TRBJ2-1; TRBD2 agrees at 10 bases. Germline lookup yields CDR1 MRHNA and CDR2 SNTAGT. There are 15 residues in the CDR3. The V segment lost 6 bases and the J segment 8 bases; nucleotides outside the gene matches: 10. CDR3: CASRRKGLATYEQFF. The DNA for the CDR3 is TGTGCCAGCAGAAGGAAGGGACTAGCGACATATGAGCAGTTCTTC.

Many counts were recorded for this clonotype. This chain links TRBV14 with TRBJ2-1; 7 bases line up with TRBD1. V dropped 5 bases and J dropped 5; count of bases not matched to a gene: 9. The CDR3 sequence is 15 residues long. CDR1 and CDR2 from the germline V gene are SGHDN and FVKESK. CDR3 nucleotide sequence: TGTGCCAGCAGCGGGTCCGGACAGGTGAACAATGAGCAGTTCTTC. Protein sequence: CASSGSGQVNNEQFF. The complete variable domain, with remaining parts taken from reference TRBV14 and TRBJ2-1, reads EAGVTQFPSHSVIEKGQTVTLRCDPISGHDNLYWYRRVMGKEIKFLLHFVKESKQDESGMPNNRFLAERTGGTYSTLKVQPAELEDSGVYFCASSGSGQVNNEQFFGPGTRLTVL.

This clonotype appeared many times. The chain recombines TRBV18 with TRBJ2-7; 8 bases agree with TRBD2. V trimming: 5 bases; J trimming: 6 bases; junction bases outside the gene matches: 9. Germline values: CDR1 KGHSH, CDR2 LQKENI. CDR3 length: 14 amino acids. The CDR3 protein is CASSSTLRGVEQYF. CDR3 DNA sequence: TGTGCCAGCTCATCAACCCTGCGGGGGGTCGAGCAGTACTTC.

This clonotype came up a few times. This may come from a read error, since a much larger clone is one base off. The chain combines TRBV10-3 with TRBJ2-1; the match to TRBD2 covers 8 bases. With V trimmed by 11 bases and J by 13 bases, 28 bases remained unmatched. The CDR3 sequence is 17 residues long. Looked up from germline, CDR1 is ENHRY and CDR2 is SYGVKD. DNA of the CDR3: TGTGCCGCCCCCCTACTCGGAATGAGCGGGGGACGGGAGACCCAGTTCTTC. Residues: CAAPLLGMSGGRETQFF.